These 28 T cell receptor beta chains were sequenced from one sample in a study of shared clonotypes between healthy human individuals. Generated by immunoSEQ multiplex PCR, the TCRdb table keeps only in-frame clones and is missing some. The profile shows roughly 1 million clones, about three quarters of them singletons. Sequenced: memory CD4+ T cells sorted from blood. Regarding subset: CD45RA-negative fraction. The source is a man aged 18-30 years in good health.

The chain recombines TRBV7-2 with TRBJ2-4; TRBD2 aligns across 7 bases. This CDR3 has 18 residues. Unmatched junction bases numbered 14, after V lost 5 bases and J lost 1 base. CDR1 and CDR2 from the germline V gene are SGHTA and FQGNSA. The DNA for the CDR3 is TGTGCCAGCAGCCAAAACCCACAGACTAGCATTGCCAAAAACATTCAGTACTTC. This translates into CASSQNPQTSIAKNIQYF.

The chain is built from TRBV2 and TRBJ1-4; 11 bases map to TRBD1. CDR3 length: 15 amino acids. Germline CDR1 reads SNHLY; CDR2 reads FYNNEI. Trimming at V came to 5 bases and at J to 8 bases, leaving 7 bases not matched to a gene. For the CDR3, the DNA is TGTGCCAGCAGTCCCTGGACAGGGGGCCGAGAAAAACTGTTTTTT. Translation: CASSPWTGGREKLFF.

This clone was seen once. The chain couples TRBV29-1 to TRBJ2-1; D remains unclear. CDR3 length: 13 amino acids. The V gene lost 7 bases and the J gene lost 3 bases, with 13 bases spanning the gap. Germline lookup yields CDR1 SQVTM and CDR2 ANQGSEA. DNA for the CDR3: TGCAGCGCCGCCCCGAGTTTCTACAATGAGCAGTTCTTC. Protein: CSAAPSFYNEQFF.

This chain uses TRBV27 with TRBJ2-1; 9 bases match TRBD2. The J segment lost 4 bases and the V segment lost 6 bases, leaving 10 bases of the junction unmatched. Per germline, CDR1 MNHEY and CDR2 SMNVEV (reference sequence). This CDR3 contains 16 residues. The CDR3 coding sequence is TGTGCCAGCAGACTCTCAGGGCTAGCGGGGTACAATGAGCAGTTCTTC. It is translated as CASRLSGLAGYNEQFF.

The CDR3, as DNA: TGTGCCAGCAGACGGATGACAGGGAGCTTCTATGGCTACACCTTC. Residues: CASRRMTGSFYGYTF. The chain links TRBV28 to TRBJ1-2; TRBD1 agrees at 7 bases. This CDR3 comprises 15 residues. The germline CDR1 and CDR2 sequences are MDHEN and SYDVKM. J lost 4 bases, V lost 6 bases, and 11 bases had no gene match.

The V and J genes are TRBV10-3 and TRBJ2-7; 10 nucleotides agree with TRBD1. Germline V gives CDR1 ENHRY, CDR2 SYGVKD. The CDR3 is 13 residues long. V lost 6 bases, J lost 5 bases, and 4 bases stayed unmatched. CDR3 bases: TGTGCCATCAGCGCTGGGACAGGGGACGAGCAGTACTTC. Translation gives CAISAGTGDEQYF.

This clone appeared a single time. The CDR3, as DNA: TGTGCCAGCAGCTTCGGTGGCCAGGGGCCCTACAATGAGCAGTTCTTC. Protein product: CASSFGGQGPYNEQFF. The chain carries TRBV5-6 and TRBJ2-1, with D maybe TRBD1 (6 bases). Germline CDR1 reads SGHDT; CDR2 reads YYEEEE. CDR3 size: 16 residues. V lost 2 bases to trimming and J lost 2 bases, with 14 bases between them. The whole variable domain, filled in from reference TRBV5-6 and TRBJ2-1, reads DAGVTQSPTHLIKTRGQQVTLRCSPKSGHDTVSWYQQALGQGPQFIFQYYEEEERQRGNFPDRFSGHQFPNYSSELNVNALLLGDSALYLCASSFGGQGPYNEQFFGPGTRLTVL.

The chain uses TRBV6-1 and TRBJ2-3; D is perhaps TRBD2 (6 bases). V was clipped by 5 bases and J by 2 bases, with 14 bases between them. Germline V gives CDR1 MNHNS, CDR2 SASEGT. The CDR3 is 15 amino acids. CDR3 DNA: TGTGCCAGCAGTATGCAGCGGGTGAACACAGATACGCAGTATTTT. Protein product: CASSMQRVNTDTQYF.

This clone has at least ten counts. The CDR3 DNA reads as TGCGCCAGCAGCCACACTGACGGGAACAATCAGCCCCAGCATTTT. The encoded protein is CASSHTDGNNQPQHF. The chain carries TRBV4-1 and TRBJ1-5; D is unclear. Trimming cost V 3 bases and J 3 bases, with 12 bases left between them. In germline, CDR1 is MGHRA, CDR2 YSYEKL. The CDR3 contains 15 residues.

This chain uses TRBV5-4 with TRBJ2-5, with 10 bases matching TRBD1. The V segment lost 6 bases and the J segment 5 bases; nucleotides outside the gene matches: 13. The CDR3 is 16 amino acids. The germline CDR1 and CDR2 sequences are SGHNT and YYREEE (reference sequence). Written as DNA, the CDR3 is TGTGCCAGCATGAGCCAGACAGGGGGCGGGGCGGAGACCCAGTACTTC. Its translation is CASMSQTGGGAETQYF. Full variable domain (rest looked up from reference TRBV5-4 and TRBJ2-5): ETGVTQSPTHLIKTRGQQVTLRCSSQSGHNTVSWYQQALGQGPQFIFQYYREEENGRGNFPPRFSGLQFPNYSSELNVNALELDDSALYLCASMSQTGGGAETQYFGPGTRLLVL.

CDR3 protein: CASSSRDTSPLHF. Here the CDR3 DNA reads TGTGCCAGCAGTTCCCGGGACACCTCACCCCTCCACTTT. The chain links TRBV2 to TRBJ1-6; D possibly corresponds to TRBD1 (6 bases). The CDR3 is 13 residues long. Germline CDR1 is SNHLY and CDR2 is FYNNEI. The V gene lost 5 bases and the J gene lost 10 bases, with 12 bases spanning the gap.

The V gene is TRBV9, the J gene TRBJ2-1; D uncertain. Trimming pared 0 bases from V and 6 bases from J, leaving 4 bases between. The CDR3 has 12 residues. From germline, CDR1 is SGDLS and CDR2 YYNGEE. The CDR3 DNA is TGTGCCAGCAGCGTAGGTCGCAATGAGCAGTTCTTC. Translation: CASSVGRNEQFF. Filled out from reference TRBV9 and TRBJ2-1, the complete variable domain reads DSGVTQTPKHLITATGQRVTLRCSPRSGDLSVYWYQQSLDQGLQFLIQYYNGEERAKGNILERFSAQQFPDLHSELNLSSLELGDSALYFCASSVGRNEQFFGPGTRLTVL.

CDR3 loop: CASRAHTGNTEAFF. Written as DNA, the CDR3 is TGTGCCAGCAGGGCCCATACAGGGAACACTGAAGCTTTCTTT. The chain is built from TRBV2 and TRBJ1-1, with D perhaps TRBD1 (5 bases). Germline V lookup: CDR1 SNHLY, CDR2 FYNNEI. Between the trimmed V and J ends, which lost 6 bases and 1 base, there was a span of 12 bases. The CDR3 is 14 residues long.

This clone was found a few times. The rearrangement links TRBV5-4 to TRBJ1-1; no definite D call. Germline V gene data show CDR1 as SGHNT and CDR2 as YYREEE (reference sequence). The CDR3 sequence is 15 residues long. V gave up 4 bases and J gave up 0 bases, with 13 bases separating them. The CDR3 loop is CASSPSGGMNTEAFF. The DNA of the CDR3 is TGTGCCAGCAGCCCTTCGGGTGGGATGAACACTGAAGCTTTCTTT.

This clone has only a few counts. The chain couples TRBV6-5 to TRBJ2-7; D may be TRBD2 (5 bases). This CDR3 has 14 amino acids. Germline V gene lookup returns CDR1 MNHEY and CDR2 SVGAGI. V lost 2 bases to trimming and J lost 2 bases, with 10 bases between them. The CDR3 DNA reads as TGTGCCAGCAGTTACGGGCGGGTGGCCTACGAGCAGTACTTC. Translation gives CASSYGRVAYEQYF.

The gene calls are TRBV5-4 and TRBJ2-1; D call uncertain. V was pared by 4 bases and J by 10 bases, with 9 bases between. The CDR3 consists of 11 residues. Germline V lookup: CDR1 SGHNT, CDR2 YYREEE (reference sequence). The CDR3 sequence: CASSAEGEQFF. CDR3 coding DNA: TGTGCCAGCAGCGCCGAAGGGGAGCAGTTCTTC.

This chain connects TRBV5-1 to TRBJ2-1; 11 bases are a match to TRBD2. Germline-derived CDR1 and CDR2 are SGHRS and YFSETQ. After removal of 4 bases from V and 5 bases from J, the junction contained 5 bases not matched to a gene. There are 15 residues in the CDR3. The CDR3 spells CASSTGTSGHNEQFF. The CDR3 coding sequence is TGCGCCAGCAGCACCGGGACTAGCGGACACAATGAGCAGTTCTTC.

This clone was detected a few times. A read error may be the cause here, since a much bigger clone is one base away. This specimen includes other DNA sequences encoding the same CDR3. The genes are TRBV29-1 and TRBJ1-1; D gene unclear. Between the trimmed V and J ends, which lost 4 bases and 1 base, there was a span of 4 bases. The CDR3 is made up of 11 amino acids. The germline V gene encodes CDR1 SQVTM and CDR2 ANQGSEA. CDR3 sequence reads: CSVVGNTEAFF. As DNA, the CDR3 is TGCAGCGTTGTGGGGAACACTGAAGCTTTCTTT. Full variable domain (missing parts from reference TRBV29-1 and TRBJ1-1): SAVISQKPSRDICQRGTSLTIQCQVDSQVTMMFWYRQQPGQSLTLIATANQGSEATYESGFVIDKFPISRPNLTFSTLTVSNMSPEDSSIYLCSVVGNTEAFFGQGTRLTVV.

V is TRBV2 and J is TRBJ2-5; D tentatively reads TRBD1 or TRBD2 (5 bases each). CDR3 length: 13 amino acids. The V gene's germline CDR1 is SNHLY and CDR2 FYNNEI. V lost 5 bases, J lost 12 bases, and 19 bases lay in between. CDR3 sequence: CASSTREGVIEYF. The CDR3, as DNA: TGTGCCAGCAGTACCCGGGAAGGGGTGATCGAGTACTTC.

The chain joins TRBV5-1 to TRBJ1-3; 8 bases align to TRBD1. Germline CDR1 reads SGHRS; CDR2 reads YFSETQ. The ends lost 4 bases at V and 9 bases at J; junction bases unmatched: 15. The CDR3 consists of 16 residues. CDR3 nucleotide sequence: TGCGCCAGCAGCCTCGGACAGGGCTACACGGAGGGCACCATATATTTT. This codes for CASSLGQGYTEGTIYF.

This sequence joins TRBV5-4 and TRBJ2-2; D might be TRBD2 (5 bases). This CDR3 has 14 amino acids. Germline CDR1 and CDR2: SGHNT and YYREEE (reference sequence). V gave up 0 bases and J gave up 6 bases, with 9 bases separating them. The CDR3 DNA reads TGTGCCAGCAGCTTGGAACTAGGGCCCGGGGAGCTGTTTTTT. Amino acid sequence: CASSLELGPGELFF.

The chain has TRBV9 and TRBJ2-5; D is undetermined. V shed 1 base and J shed 1 base, with 8 bases lying between them. Germline V gene data show CDR1 as SGDLS and CDR2 as YYNGEE. The CDR3 is 14 residues long. The CDR3, as DNA: TGTGCCAGCAGCGTAACTGTCACCCAAGAGACCCAGTACTTC. Translation: CASSVTVTQETQYF.

The CDR3 DNA sequence: TGTGCCAGCTCCCTAACAGGGGAAAGGTGGGATGGCTACACCTTC. It encodes CASSLTGERWDGYTF. The rearrangement links TRBV19 to TRBJ1-2; 7 bases line up with TRBD1. CDR1 LNHDA and CDR2 SQIVND come from the germline V gene (reference sequence). The CDR3 contains 15 residues. V shed 9 bases, J shed 6 bases, and the junction held 16 bases outside the gene matches.

The chain uses TRBV2 and TRBJ2-7, with D possibly being TRBD2 (7 bases). V lost 5 bases and J 0 bases, leaving 14 bases between the germline ends. Germline assignment: CDR1 SNHLY and CDR2 FYNNEI. This CDR3 comprises 15 residues. The CDR3 here is CASSLGGLSSYEQYF. CDR3 bases: TGTGCCAGCAGTTTGGGGGGGCTTAGCTCCTACGAGCAGTACTTC.

The genes are TRBV2 and TRBJ2-1, with 11 bases identical to TRBD2. Germline V lookup: CDR1 SNHLY, CDR2 FYNNEI. The CDR3 sequence is 15 residues long. V trimming: 6 bases; J trimming: 4 bases; junction bases outside the gene matches: 5. The CDR3 reads CASSVAGGAYNEQFF. CDR3 nucleotide sequence: TGTGCCAGCAGCGTAGCGGGGGGGGCGTACAATGAGCAGTTCTTC.

The chain has TRBV5-1 and TRBJ2-5, with 10 bases that match TRBD2. The length of the CDR3 is 16 residues. CDR1 and CDR2 from the germline V gene are SGHRS and YFSETQ. With V trimmed by 0 bases and J by 1 base, 3 bases remained unmatched. The CDR3 DNA reads as TGCGCCAGCAGCTTGGTAGCGGGAGGTGCCCAAGAGACCCAGTACTTC. Its translation is CASSLVAGGAQETQYF.

V is TRBV11-2 and J is TRBJ2-7; possibly TRBD1 or TRBD2 for D (5 bases each). The CDR3 contains 16 residues. V was cut by 4 bases and J by 0 bases, with 16 bases left in between. CDR1 is SGHAT, CDR2 FQNNGV, per germline. This chain's CDR3 is CASSSSWGISSYEQYF. CDR3 nucleotides: TGTGCCAGCAGCTCGAGCTGGGGGATCAGCTCCTACGAGCAGTACTTC.

V usage is TRBV5-1 and J usage is TRBJ1-2; 9 nucleotides match TRBD1. J lost 5 bases, V lost 0 bases, and 8 bases had no gene match. Germline V gene sequence: CDR1 SGHRS, CDR2 YFSETQ. This CDR3 region has 16 residues. CDR3: CASSLERGQGEYGYTF. The CDR3 DNA is TGCGCCAGCAGCTTGGAGCGGGGACAGGGAGAGTATGGCTACACCTTC. Filled out from reference TRBV5-1 and TRBJ1-2, the complete variable domain reads KAGVTQTPRYLIKTRGQQVTLSCSPISGHRSVSWYQQTPGQGLQFLFEYFSETQRNKGNFPGRFSGRQFSNSRSEMNVSTLELGDSALYLCASSLERGQGEYGYTFGSGTRLTVV.